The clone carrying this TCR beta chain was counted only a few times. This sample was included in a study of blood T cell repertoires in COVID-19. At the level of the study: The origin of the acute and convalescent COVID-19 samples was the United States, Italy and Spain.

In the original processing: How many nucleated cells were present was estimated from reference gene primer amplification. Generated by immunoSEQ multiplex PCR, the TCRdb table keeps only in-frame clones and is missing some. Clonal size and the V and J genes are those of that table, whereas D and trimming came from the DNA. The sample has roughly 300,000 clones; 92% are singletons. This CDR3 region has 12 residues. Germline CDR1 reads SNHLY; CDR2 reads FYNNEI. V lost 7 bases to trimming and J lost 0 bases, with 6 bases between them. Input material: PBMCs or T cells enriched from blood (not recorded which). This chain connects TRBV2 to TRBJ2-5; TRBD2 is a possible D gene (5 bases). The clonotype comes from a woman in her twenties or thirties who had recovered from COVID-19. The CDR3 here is CASTGNQETQYF. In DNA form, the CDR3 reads TGTGCCAGCACCGGGAACCAAGAGACCCAGTACTTC.